These T cell receptor beta chains were read from a single sample in a study of T cells after posttransplantation cyclophosphamide. Sequencing used immunoSEQ multiplex PCR; TCRdb keeps in-frame clones, though not all of them. The table has tens of thousands of clones, around 90% seen once; the top ten hold over 2%. The sample in question was PBMCs, obtained less than 70 days after allogeneic stem cell transplant with posttransplant cyclophosphamide. The receptors here all came from a male patient in his sixties or seventies who received an allogeneic stem cell transplant from a related donor and was CMV-positive. Some T cells may originate from the graft donor. Both conserved end residues are part of each CDR3. The order of the fields is J gene, D gene, V gene, clone size, CDR3 protein, CDR3 DNA. The D gene is left open where the match is weak. Size is stated for part of the rows, as once, few or many counts, or as a class when the clone is expanded.

TRBJ1-5 TRBD1 TRBV28 - CASSFSIQGANQPQHF TGTGCCAGCAGTTTTTCTATACAGGGGGCCAATCAGCCCCAGCATTTT
TRBJ1-2 - TRBV6-5 - CASRVDSRLNYGYTF TGTGCCAGCAGGGTAGACAGCCGTCTTAACTATGGCTACACCTTC
TRBJ2-3 TRBD2 TRBV2 - CASMGLARDTQYF TGTGCCAGCATGGGACTAGCGCGTGATACGCAGTATTTT
TRBJ2-1 - TRBV11-2 - CASSLGATQPRNEQFF TGTGCCAGCAGCTTAGGGGCTACCCAGCCCCGCAATGAGCAGTTCTTC
TRBJ1-2 - TRBV28 - CASNNYGYTF TGTGCCAGCAATAACTATGGCTATACCTTC
TRBJ1-4 TRBD1 TRBV15 - CATATGGSGEKLFF TGTGCCACCGCGACAGGGGGAAGTGGTGAAAAACTGTTTTTT
TRBJ1-4 - TRBV9 - CASSVGTDEKLFF TGTGCCAGCAGCGTAGGAACAGATGAAAAACTGTTTTTT
TRBJ2-2 TRBD2 TRBV11-2 once CASSSRLAGASNTGELFF TGTGCCAGCAGCTCTAGACTAGCGGGGGCCTCGAACACCGGGGAGCTGTTTTTT
TRBJ2-3 TRBD1 TRBV6-4 - CASSPGQGSWDTQYF TGTGCCAGCAGTCCTGGACAGGGAAGTTGGGATACGCAGTATTTT
TRBJ2-5 - TRBV7-9 - CASSWGGPETQYF TGTGCCAGCAGCTGGGGGGGGCCGGAGACCCAGTACTTC
TRBJ2-1 - TRBV19 - CASSEGGRSYNEQFF TGTGCCAGTAGTGAGGGAGGTAGGTCTTACAATGAGCAGTTCTTC
TRBJ2-2 TRBD2 TRBV27 - CASRLNSGGITGELFF TGTGCCAGCAGGTTAAATAGCGGGGGAATCACCGGGGAGCTGTTTTTT
TRBJ2-7 TRBD2 TRBV15 - CATSRDWGGEQYF TGTGCCACCAGCAGAGATTGGGGGGGCGAGCAGTACTTC
TRBJ1-1 - TRBV20-1 - CSAWTATEAFF TGCAGTGCCTGGACAGCCACTGAAGCTTTCTTT
TRBJ2-1 TRBD2 TRBV10-3 once CAISSLAGGYNEQFF TGTGCCATCAGTTCCCTAGCGGGGGGGTACAATGAGCAGTTCTTC
TRBJ1-1 TRBD1 TRBV9 - CASSASQTGDTEAFF TGTGCCAGCAGCGCGAGTCAGACAGGGGACACTGAAGCTTTCTTT
TRBJ2-7 TRBD1 TRBV27 - CASSFRDRGFEQYF TGTGCCAGCAGTTTCCGGGACAGGGGGTTTGAGCAGTACTTC
TRBJ2-1 - TRBV7-9 - CASSLAQGPNEQFF TGTGCCAGCAGCTTAGCGCAGGGGCCGAATGAGCAGTTCTTC
TRBJ2-3 TRBD1 TRBV2 - CASSVTGGAPGDTQYF TGTGCCAGCTCCGTTACAGGGGGCGCCCCCGGGGATACGCAGTATTTT
TRBJ1-2 - TRBV4-2 once CASSPYLTANYGYTF TGTGCCAGCAGCCCGTACCTGACTGCAAACTATGGCTACACCTTC
TRBJ1-1 - TRBV5-6 - CASSLRLITEAFF TGTGCCAGCAGCTTGCGACTCATCACTGAAGCTTTCTTT
TRBJ1-4 - TRBV30 - CAWSGLAGNEKLFF TGTGCCTGGAGTGGGCTGGCCGGGAATGAAAAACTGTTTTTT
TRBJ1-1 TRBD1 TRBV7-7 - CASSANRGDEAFF TGTGCCAGCAGCGCAAACAGGGGCGATGAAGCTTTCTTT
TRBJ1-1 - TRBV19 - CASSIDRNTEAFF TGTGCCAGTAGTATAGACCGGAACACTGAAGCTTTCTTT